This T cell receptor beta chain stems from a study of cytomegalovirus exposure and HLA in healthy donors. Looking at the study overall: Among the approximately 430 donors who were genotyped, 81% fell in the genetic ancestry cluster that is associated with self-reported Caucasian donors.

With 6 bases removed from V and 5 bases from J, the gap between germline ends came to 13 bases. The CDR3 is made up of 13 amino acids. Germline V gene sequence: CDR1 MRHNA, CDR2 SNTAGT. Findings and limits, study-wide: Among the sequence variants, a highly shared cluster was likely an artifact of sequencing. Donors were assumed by presence/absence analyses to have roughly uniform sequencing depth. The study designated around 150 TCR beta chains cytomegalovirus-associated.

For this clone: Its cognate antigen is unknown.

The PCR employed 60 Vbeta primers together with 13 Jbeta primers. Sequencing used immunoSEQ multiplex PCR; TCRdb keeps in-frame clones, though not all of them. The sample lists 90,000 to 110,000 clones; approximately 82% were seen once. The sample was PBMCs. The gene calls are TRBV6-4 and TRBJ2-5; perhaps TRBD2 as D (5 bases). The origin of this receptor is a man aged 35 to 55 in good health and CMV-seropositive. As DNA, the CDR3 is TGTGCCAGCAGCCTGACTACCGAGGAGACCCAGTACTTC. This codes for CASSLTTEETQYF.